A selection of T cell receptor beta chains follows, all from one sample in a study of identical twins. One entry per CDR3 protein results from TCRdb running MiXCR on the 5' RACE reads. The sample includes 250,000 or so distinct CDR3 sequences, about 8% of them seen just once. These data are also associated with another study on yellow fever vaccine responses in identical twins.

Input material: CD8+ T cells sorted from blood. These receptors all stem from a woman aged 18-29 years in good health. The CDR3 runs from the conserved cysteine through the conserved F or W. D genes are given only for firm matches. Size is stated for part of the rows, as once, few or many counts, or as a class when the clone is expanded.

j_call cdr3_length d_call v_call clone_size cdr3_nt cdr3_aa
TRBJ2-1 20 TRBD2 TRBV6-2/TRBV6-3 many TGTGCCAGCAGTTACGAAAAGGGACTAGCGGGAGGAGTAGATCTTTATGAGCAGTTCTTC CASSYEKGLAGGVDLYEQFF
TRBJ2-1 15 TRBD2 TRBV6-4 few TGTGCCAGCAGTGACTCTCCGGGGGGCTACAATGAGCAGTTCTTC CASSDSPGGYNEQFF
TRBJ2-3 14 TRBD2 TRBV30 few TGTGCCTGGAGTACTAGCGGGGTCACAGATACGCAGTATTTT CAWSTSGVTDTQYF
TRBJ2-5 17 NA TRBV5-5 NA TGTGCCAGCAGCCCTTCTCCGAACAACAGGGATGCGGGGACCCAGTACTTC CASSPSPNNRDAGTQYF
TRBJ2-7 14 NA TRBV6-1 NA TGTGCCAGCAGTGAACTAGGGGGGGTCTACGAGCAGTACTTC CASSELGGVYEQYF
TRBJ2-7 14 TRBD2 TRBV4-3 many TGCGCCAGCAGCCAAGGGGGAGGGCCCTACGAGCAGTACTTC CASSQGGGPYEQYF
TRBJ2-2 14 TRBD2 TRBV27 NA TGTGCCAGCGGGACTAGCGTGGGTACCGGGGAGCTGTTTTTT CASGTSVGTGELFF
TRBJ2-2 13 NA TRBV20-1 NA TGCAGTGCTAGATACTCTTTTACCGGGGAGCTGTTTTTT CSARYSFTGELFF
TRBJ2-1 17 NA TRBV19 once TGTGCCAGTAGTATATTTGGGGGAGCCCCGGCCCACAATGAGCAGTTCTTC CASSIFGGAPAHNEQFF
TRBJ2-3 14 NA TRBV6-4 few TGTGCCAGCAGGATGGGGAGTAGCACAGATACGCAGTATTTT CASRMGSSTDTQYF
TRBJ2-2 12 NA TRBV9 NA TGTGCCAGCAGCGTAGAGGTCGGGGAGCTGTTTTTT CASSVEVGELFF
TRBJ1-6 14 NA TRBV6-4 few TGTGCCAGCAGTGAACTGGGGGCAGATTCACCCCTCCACTTT CASSELGADSPLHF
TRBJ2-1 15 TRBD1 TRBV7-9 NA TGTGCCAGCAGCTTAGCTGGGACAGGATCAAATGAGCAGTTCTTC CASSLAGTGSNEQFF
TRBJ2-1 15 TRBD2 TRBV7-6 NA TGTGCCAGCAGCTCGGGACTAGCGGGAGTCAATGAGCAGTTCTTC CASSSGLAGVNEQFF
TRBJ2-3 14 NA TRBV29-1 many TGCAGCGTTGAATCTCTAGCCGGGGCAGATACGCAGTATTTT CSVESLAGADTQYF
TRBJ2-7 15 NA TRBV7-9 many TGTGCCAGCAGCTTAGCGCTACTAGCAGGGAACGAGCAGTACTTC CASSLALLAGNEQYF
TRBJ2-7 15 NA TRBV4-3 many TGCGCCAGCAGCCAAGATGCAGGGGCGGCCTACGAGCAGTACTTC CASSQDAGAAYEQYF
TRBJ2-7 16 NA TRBV20-1 NA TGCAGTGCTAGAGATTCTGGACACGGGGAGTGGTACGAGCAGTACTTC CSARDSGHGEWYEQYF
TRBJ1-2 17 NA TRBV27 few TGTGCCAGCAGTACAGAAAGGGGAACACCAGGGCCAGGCGGCTACACCTTC CASSTERGTPGPGGYTF
TRBJ2-7 13 NA TRBV6-2/TRBV6-3 NA TGTGCCAGCAGTTACGGTTGGTCGTACGAGCAGTACTTC CASSYGWSYEQYF
TRBJ1-1 14 NA TRBV6-5 NA TGTGCCAGCAGTTACTCCGCAGGGAGGACTGAAGCTTTCTTT CASSYSAGRTEAFF
TRBJ2-7 14 NA TRBV7-2 many TGTGCCAGCAGCGCATCGGGGGTCTCCTACGAGCAGTACTTC CASSASGVSYEQYF
TRBJ2-1 14 NA TRBV7-9 many TGTGCCAGCAGTTCTGGTGGGCCTTACAATGAGCAGTTCTTC CASSSGGPYNEQFF
TRBJ2-7 15 NA TRBV10-3 NA TGTGCCATCAGTGCCAGCTCGACGGACACCTACGAGCAGTACTTC CAISASSTDTYEQYF
TRBJ2-1 16 TRBD2 TRBV7-9 NA TGTGCCAGCAGCTTAAATGCGGGAGGATCCTACAATGAGCAGTTCTTC CASSLNAGGSYNEQFF
TRBJ1-4 15 NA TRBV27 NA TGTGCCAGCAGTTCGTCCAGAGCAACTAATGAAAAACTGTTTTTT CASSSSRATNEKLFF